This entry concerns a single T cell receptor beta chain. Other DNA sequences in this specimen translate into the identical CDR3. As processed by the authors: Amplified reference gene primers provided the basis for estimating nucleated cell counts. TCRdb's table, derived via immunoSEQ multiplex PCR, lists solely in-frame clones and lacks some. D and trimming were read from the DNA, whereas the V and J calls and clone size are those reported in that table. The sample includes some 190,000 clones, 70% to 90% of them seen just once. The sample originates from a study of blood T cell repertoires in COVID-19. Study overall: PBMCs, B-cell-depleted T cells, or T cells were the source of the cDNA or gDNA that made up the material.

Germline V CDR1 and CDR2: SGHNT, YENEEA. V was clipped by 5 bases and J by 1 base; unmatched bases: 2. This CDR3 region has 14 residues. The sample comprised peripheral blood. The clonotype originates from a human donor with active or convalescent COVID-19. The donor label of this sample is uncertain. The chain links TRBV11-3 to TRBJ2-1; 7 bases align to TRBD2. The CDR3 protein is CASSPGGSYNEQFF. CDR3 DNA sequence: TGTGCCAGCAGCCCCGGGGGGTCCTACAATGAGCAGTTCTTC.